What follows are 31 T cell receptor beta chains derived from one specimen sequenced in a study of blood T cell repertoires in COVID-19 (TCRdb year 2020). The protocol used for the library was the immunoSEQ multiplex PCR assay. TCRdb took this table from immuneACCESS and kept in-frame rearrangements with V and J called. Such tables lack part of the clones; where checked against another copy, unresolved V genes explain under half of the gap, and the rest is unexplained. This sample holds more than 110,000 clones; 80% to 90% were observed only once. About 4.1% of the sample belongs to the ten largest clones. Sequencing input: peripheral blood. The source of these receptors is a woman aged 40 to 50 with acute or convalescent COVID-19.

This chain joins TRBV9 and TRBJ2-1; 14 nucleotides line up with TRBD2. The V and J ends lost 0 bases and 3 bases, in that order; junction bases with no gene match: 20. The CDR3 runs 23 residues. Germline V lookup: CDR1 SGDLS, CDR2 YYNGEE. The CDR3 is CASSVGLYGRTSGRPSNYNEQFF. DNA of the CDR3: TGTGCCAGCAGCGTAGGACTTTACGGGAGGACTAGCGGGAGGCCCTCCAACTACAATGAGCAGTTCTTC.

This sequence joins TRBV3-1 (or the pseudogene TRBV3-2) and TRBJ1-1; 7 nucleotides align to TRBD1. The V and J ends lost 0 bases and 0 bases, in that order; junction bases with no gene match: 10. The length of the CDR3 is 18 residues. Germline CDR1 reads LGHDT; CDR2 reads YNNKEL (reference sequence). In DNA, the CDR3 is TGTGCCAGCAGCCAAGATCTGAGACAGGGTGGTTTGAACACTGAAGCTTTCTTT. Protein: CASSQDLRQGGLNTEAFF.

CDR3 amino acids: CASLRTSVTGELFF. In nucleotides, the CDR3 is TGTGCCAGCTTAAGGACTAGCGTGACCGGGGAGCTGTTTTTT. This chain links TRBV28 with TRBJ2-2, with 9 bases identical to TRBD2. The germline V gene encodes CDR1 MDHEN and CDR2 SYDVKM. Losses at the gene ends were 8 bases for V and 5 bases for J; bases not matched to a gene: 6. This CDR3 spans 14 amino acids. Looking up the rest from reference TRBV28 and TRBJ2-2 gives the full variable domain: DVKVTQSSRYLVKRTGEKVFLECVQDMDHENMFWYRQDPGLGLRLIYFSYDVKMKEKGDIPEGYSVSREKKERFSLILESASTNQTSMYLCASLRTSVTGELFFGEGSRLTVL.

The rearrangement links TRBV19 to TRBJ1-5, with a possible D match to TRBD1 (5 bases). V was pared by 10 bases and J by 4 bases, with 17 bases between. CDR3 size: 14 residues. The germline V gene has CDR1 LNHDA and CDR2 SQIVND (reference sequence). The CDR3 reads CATRDSGANQPQHF. CDR3 nucleotides: TGTGCCACCAGGGATAGCGGTGCAAATCAGCCCCAGCATTTT.

The gene calls are TRBV28 and TRBJ2-7; 10 bases are a match to TRBD1. V was pared by 3 bases and J by 9 bases, with 11 bases of the junction left unmatched. Germline lookup yields CDR1 MDHEN and CDR2 SYDVKM. This CDR3 spans 15 amino acids. Here the CDR3 reads CASSLTGGSENGQYF. Written as DNA, the CDR3 is TGTGCCAGCAGTTTGACAGGGGGCAGCGAGAACGGGCAGTACTTC.

The V and J genes are TRBV6-4 and TRBJ2-3; TRBD2 matches 10 bases. The V segment lost 0 bases and the J segment 6 bases; nucleotides outside the gene matches: 6. Germline V gene sequence: CDR1 MRHNA, CDR2 SNTAGT. There are 16 residues in the CDR3. The CDR3: CASSDSASGGLDTQYF. The DNA for the CDR3 is TGTGCCAGCAGTGACTCGGCTAGCGGGGGACTGGATACGCAGTATTTT.

This chain connects TRBV2 to TRBJ2-3; 8 nucleotides align to TRBD2. Germline values: CDR1 SNHLY, CDR2 FYNNEI. The CDR3 contains 15 residues. The ends lost 1 base at V and 3 bases at J; junction bases unmatched: 3. CDR3 region: CASSEVGLATDTQYF. For the CDR3, the DNA is TGTGCCAGCAGTGAAGTTGGACTAGCAACAGATACGCAGTATTTT.

This chain uses TRBV12-3 or TRBV12-4 with TRBJ1-5, with a possible D match to TRBD1 (5 bases). V gave up 1 base and J gave up 8 bases, with 9 bases separating them. CDR3 size: 13 residues. This CDR3 is CASSLGGGKPQHF. Here the CDR3 DNA reads TGTGCCAGCAGTTTAGGCGGGGGGAAGCCCCAGCATTTT.

V and J are TRBV7-3 and TRBJ2-3; D perhaps matches TRBD2 (5 bases). The CDR3 loop spans 19 amino acids. Germline V lookup: CDR1 SGHTA, CDR2 FQGTGA. V gave up 5 bases and J gave up 1 base, with 25 bases separating them. The CDR3 reads CASSRNPQELGWGTDTQYF. CDR3 bases: TGTGCCAGCAGCCGAAACCCTCAGGAACTAGGATGGGGCACAGATACGCAGTATTTT.

V usage is TRBV4-1 and J usage is TRBJ1-5, with a possible D match to TRBD1 (6 bases). This CDR3 contains 14 residues. Trimming removed 0 bases at V and 9 bases at J, with 12 bases between. Per the germline V gene, CDR1 is MGHRA and CDR2 is YSYEKL. Here the CDR3 DNA reads TGCGCCAGCAGCCAAGATGGGGGGGCCCGGCCCCAGCATTTT. Translated, it gives CASSQDGGARPQHF.

This clone was detected once. The chain links TRBV3-1 (or the pseudogene TRBV3-2) to TRBJ1-1; a possible D gene is TRBD1 (6 bases). Trimming pared 3 bases from V and 4 bases from J, leaving 12 bases between. Looked up from germline, CDR1 is LGHDT and CDR2 is YNNKEL (reference sequence). There are 14 residues in the CDR3. CDR3 protein: CASSHSTGTTEAFF. The CDR3 coding sequence is TGTGCCAGCAGCCATTCGACAGGAACCACTGAAGCTTTCTTT.

This rearrangement joins TRBV6-5 to TRBJ1-3, with unresolved D. V was shortened by 7 bases and J by 0 bases, with 7 bases between the two germline ends. In germline, CDR1 is MNHEY, CDR2 SVGAGI. The CDR3 totals 13 residues. In DNA, the CDR3 is TGTGCCAGCAATTTATCCTCTGGAAACACCATATATTTT. Translation: CASNLSSGNTIYF.

This chain uses TRBV19 with TRBJ1-5, with D perhaps TRBD1 (5 bases). The length of the CDR3 is 14 residues. CDR1 LNHDA and CDR2 SQIVND come from the germline V gene (reference sequence). Trimming pared 4 bases from V and 5 bases from J, leaving 12 bases between. The CDR3 sequence is CASSTLDSDQPQHF. Here the CDR3 DNA reads TGTGCCAGTAGTACCTTAGACAGCGATCAGCCCCAGCATTTT.

The chain links TRBV10-3 to TRBJ1-2; D uncertain. The CDR3 consists of 14 residues. The V gene lost 3 bases and the J gene lost 8 bases, with 16 bases spanning the gap. The germline V gene has CDR1 ENHRY and CDR2 SYGVKD. The CDR3 reads CAISEETPPVGYTF. CDR3 nucleotide sequence: TGTGCCATCAGTGAAGAGACACCACCCGTCGGCTACACCTTC.

The chain links TRBV4-2 to TRBJ1-2; 7 bases fit TRBD1. This CDR3 region has 16 residues. CDR1 and CDR2 from the germline V gene are LGHNA and YNFKEQ. The junction had 12 bases not matched to a gene; V was cut back by 3 bases and J by 5 bases. The CDR3 DNA sequence: TGTGCCAGCAGCCATGAAGTCGGGACAGAGGAATATGGCTACACCTTC. Translating gives CASSHEVGTEEYGYTF.

This clone has just a few counts. The chain is built from TRBV7-3 and TRBJ1-1; D possibly corresponds to TRBD1 (5 bases). CDR1 and CDR2 from the germline V gene are SGHTA and FQGTGA. Trimming left V 2 bases short and J 11 bases short, with 15 bases between. This CDR3 contains 13 residues. The CDR3 sequence is CASSLGSGMFAFF. The CDR3 DNA is TGTGCCAGCAGCTTAGGGTCAGGGATGTTTGCTTTCTTT.

The CDR3 here is CASSLTWRINFSTDTQYF. CDR3 in DNA: TGTGCCAGCAGCTTGACATGGAGAATTAACTTTAGCACAGATACGCAGTATTTT. The V and J genes are TRBV5-6 and TRBJ2-3; D call uncertain. Germline V gene data show CDR1 as SGHDT and CDR2 as YYEEEE. The CDR3 consists of 18 residues. The V end lost 1 base, the J end lost 0 bases, and 18 bases lay between the germline ends.

This chain joins TRBV7-8 and TRBJ2-3, with D possibly matching TRBD2 (5 bases). Germline CDR1 and CDR2: SGHVS and FQNEAQ. The CDR3 length is 14 residues. With 8 bases removed from V and 0 bases from J, the gap between germline ends came to 12 bases. The CDR3 protein is CASEGSSSTDTQYF. The CDR3 bases are TGTGCCAGCGAGGGTTCCTCTAGCACAGATACGCAGTATTTT.

This sequence joins TRBV5-1 and TRBJ1-1; D is possibly TRBD1 (5 bases). CDR1 and CDR2 (germline): SGHRS, YFSETQ. CDR3 length: 14 residues. Trimming left V 5 bases short and J 0 bases short, with 11 bases between. The CDR3 DNA reads TGCGCCAGCAGAAGACAGAACATGAACACTGAAGCTTTCTTT. Translation: CASRRQNMNTEAFF.

The J gene is TRBJ1-5, the V gene TRBV21-1; TRBD1 is the table's D call and was not checked against the DNA. TRBV21-1 is a pseudogene. The CDR3 length is 16 residues. CDR3 amino acids: CASSIGTGVGGQPQHF. The CDR3, as DNA: TGTGCCAGCAGTATAGGAACAGGGGTGGGAGGTCAGCCCCAGCATTTT.

The genes are TRBV11-1 and TRBJ2-7; 7 positions match TRBD1. V lost 2 bases and J lost 5; bases outside the gene matches: 6. This CDR3 region has 14 residues. Germline V lookup: CDR1 SGHAT, CDR2 FQDESV (reference sequence). The CDR3 bases are TGTGCCAGCAGCTTAAGACAGGGTAATCACGAGCAGTACTTC. Its translation is CASSLRQGNHEQYF. Variable domain in full (rest from reference TRBV11-1 and TRBJ2-7): EAEVAQSPRYKITEKSQAVAFWCDPISGHATLYWYRQILGQGPELLVQFQDESVVDDSQLPKDRFSAERLKGVDSTLKIQPAELGDSAMYLCASSLRQGNHEQYFGPGTRLTVT.

The chain employs TRBV30 and TRBJ2-1; 12 nucleotides align to TRBD2. With 1 base clipped from V and 2 bases from J, the junction kept 6 bases outside the gene matches. The CDR3 spans 17 residues. Germline loops: CDR1 GTSNPN, CDR2 SVGIG (reference sequence). DNA for the CDR3: TGTGCCTGGAGTGGGACTAGCGGGGCTCAACCCTACAATGAGCAGTTCTTC. Its protein product is CAWSGTSGAQPYNEQFF.

CDR3 sequence: CSVEDRGSGEQYF. The CDR3 nucleotides are TGCAGCGTTGAAGATCGGGGGTCCGGCGAGCAGTACTTC. This chain links TRBV29-1 with TRBJ2-7; the D gene is possibly TRBD2 (6 bases). This CDR3 is 13 amino acids long. Trimming left V 0 bases short and J 6 bases short, with 12 bases between. CDR1 and CDR2 from the germline V gene are SQVTM and ANQGSEA.

The rearrangement links TRBV4-3 to TRBJ1-2; tentatively, D is TRBD1 (6 bases). Trimming cost V 4 bases and J 5 bases, with 17 bases left between them. CDR3 length equals 15 residues. Germline loops: CDR1 LGHNA, CDR2 YSLEER. The CDR3 spells CASSPLGAQAYGYTF. CDR3 nucleotide sequence: TGCGCCAGCAGCCCTTTGGGGGCCCAGGCGTATGGCTACACCTTC.

V is TRBV10-3 and J is TRBJ2-1; 8 nucleotides agree with TRBD2. V gave up 6 bases and J gave up 6 bases; unmatched junction bases: 1. Germline V gene sequence: CDR1 ENHRY, CDR2 SYGVKD. The CDR3 loop spans 12 amino acids. The CDR3 nucleotides read TGTGCCATCAGCCGGGGGGGCAATGAGCAGTTCTTC. Protein product: CAISRGGNEQFF.

The genes are TRBV4-3 and TRBJ2-3; D possibly corresponds to TRBD1 (5 bases). The CDR3 has 15 residues. The germline V and J ends were trimmed by 0 bases and 11 bases, with 18 bases remaining between them. Germline lookup yields CDR1 LGHNA and CDR2 YSLEER. CDR3 in DNA: TGCGCCAGCAGCCAAGATCATGTAGGACAAGGGATGCAGTATTTT. Translation: CASSQDHVGQGMQYF.

The chain links TRBV6-5 to TRBJ1-5; TRBD1 agrees at 8 bases. Germline trimming cut 5 bases from V and 5 bases from J; bases unmatched to any gene: 5. CDR1 is MNHEY and CDR2 is SVGAGI in the germline V gene. This CDR3 comprises 14 residues. The CDR3 sequence: CASSPDRGHQPQHF. The CDR3 nucleotides are TGTGCCAGCAGTCCAGACAGGGGCCATCAGCCCCAGCATTTT.

This rearrangement joins TRBV3-1 (or the pseudogene TRBV3-2) to TRBJ1-4; D unresolved. The length of the CDR3 is 15 residues. V gave up 4 bases and J gave up 0 bases, with 9 bases separating them. The germline V gene has CDR1 LGHDT and CDR2 YNNKEL (reference sequence). CDR3 coding DNA: TGTGCCAGCAGCCTTACAAGCGCAACTAATGAAAAACTGTTTTTT. Amino acid sequence: CASSLTSATNEKLFF.

This clone appeared a single time. The chain uses TRBV5-1 and TRBJ2-7, with 9 nucleotides matching TRBD1. Germline V gene lookup returns CDR1 SGHRS and CDR2 YFSETQ. J was trimmed by 5 bases and V by 0 bases; bases with no gene match: 9. This CDR3 region has 16 residues. The CDR3 region is CASSLGEGTGRDEQYF. DNA of the CDR3: TGCGCCAGCAGCTTGGGTGAAGGGACAGGGAGGGACGAGCAGTACTTC.

The chain recombines TRBV12-3 or TRBV12-4 with TRBJ1-6; D remains ambiguous. Trimming cost V 3 bases and J 10 bases, with 7 bases left between them. This CDR3 has 12 residues. The CDR3 is CASSLSLSPLHF. The DNA for the CDR3 is TGTGCCAGCAGTTTGAGCCTCTCACCCCTCCACTTT.

V and J are TRBV4-2 and TRBJ2-1, with TRBD2 identical over 13 bases. The CDR3 spans 20 residues. Unmatched junction bases numbered 13, after V lost 1 base and J lost 4 bases. CDR1 and CDR2 from the germline V gene are LGHNA and YNFKEQ. The CDR3 DNA reads TGTGCCAGCAGCCAAGCTTCCGGACTAGCGGGAGCCCACGCTTACAATGAGCAGTTCTTC. It yields the protein CASSQASGLAGAHAYNEQFF.